The sample holds a few counts of the clone carrying this TCR beta chain. The CDR3 consists of 15 residues. Unmatched junction bases numbered 4, after V lost 0 bases and J lost 2 bases. The V gene's germline CDR1 is SGHNT and CDR2 YYREEE (reference sequence). These data belong to a study of T-cell reconstitution after alpha-beta-depleted transplantation in children. Preparation of the TCRbeta library was carried out with unique molecular identifiers. A single record per CDR3 protein comes from TCRdb applying MiXCR to the PCR reads. The data contain about 540,000 distinct CDR3 sequences, about 17% of them singletons.

The receptor was derived from a human donor who donated a stem cell graft to a child with acute lymphoblastic leukemia. The material sequenced was PBMCs from the stem cell graft donor, taken from the stem cell graft. V is TRBV5-4 and J is TRBJ2-5; 7 bases line up with TRBD2. In nucleotides, the CDR3 is TGTGCCAGCAGCTTGGTTCCAGCGGGACAAGAGACCCAGTACTTC. The encoded protein is CASSLVPAGQETQYF.